The source of this TCR beta chain is a study of blood T cell repertoires in COVID-19. Study-level background: PBMCs, B-cell-depleted T cells, or T cells provided the cDNA or gDNA that made up the material.

V was clipped by 8 bases and J by 3 bases; unmatched bases: 6. The CDR3 contains 13 residues. Germline V gene sequence: CDR1 MNHEY, CDR2 SVGAGI. TCRdb's copy holds only in-frame clones and misses some; the assay was immunoSEQ multiplex PCR. The profile shows roughly 290,000 clones, under 90% of them singletons. What was sequenced was PBMCs or T cells enriched from blood (not recorded which). This receptor was taken from a middle-aged woman who had recovered from COVID-19. V and J are TRBV6-5 and TRBJ1-2; 7 positions match TRBD1. The CDR3 spells CASLQGHYYGYTF. CDR3 coding DNA: TGTGCCAGCCTACAGGGGCACTACTATGGCTACACCTTC.